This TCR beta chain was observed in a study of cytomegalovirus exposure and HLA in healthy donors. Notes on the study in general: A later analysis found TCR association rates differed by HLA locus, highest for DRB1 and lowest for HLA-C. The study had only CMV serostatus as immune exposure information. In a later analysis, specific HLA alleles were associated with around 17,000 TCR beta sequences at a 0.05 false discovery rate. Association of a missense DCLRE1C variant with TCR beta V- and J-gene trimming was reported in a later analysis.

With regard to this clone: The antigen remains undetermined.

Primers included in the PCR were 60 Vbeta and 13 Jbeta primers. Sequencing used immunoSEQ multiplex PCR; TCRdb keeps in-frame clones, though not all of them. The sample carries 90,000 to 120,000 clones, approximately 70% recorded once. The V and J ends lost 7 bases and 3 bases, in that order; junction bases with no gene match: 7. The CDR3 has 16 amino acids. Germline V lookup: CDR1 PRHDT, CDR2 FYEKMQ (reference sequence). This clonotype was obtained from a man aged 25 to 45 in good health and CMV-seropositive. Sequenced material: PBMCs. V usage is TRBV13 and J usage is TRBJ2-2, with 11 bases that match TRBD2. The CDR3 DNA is TGTGCCAGCAACGTAGCGGGGGGGCCGGACACCGGGGAGCTGTTTTTT. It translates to CASNVAGGPDTGELFF.